The 10 T cell receptor beta chains below come from one sample, sequenced in a study of blood T cell repertoires in COVID-19. Here immunoSEQ multiplex PCR was the method, and the copy in TCRdb shows in-frame clones only, minus some. The sample gives a few hundred thousand clones, roughly 90% of which show up once; under 15% is in the top ten. Sequencing input: peripheral blood. The receptor source for this set is a woman aged 55 to 70 with acute or convalescent COVID-19.

This clone was observed a single time. J is TRBJ2-7 and V is TRBV27; 7 nucleotides match TRBD1. In germline, CDR1 is MNHEY, CDR2 SMNVEV (reference sequence). The CDR3 is 16 amino acids. V lost 5 bases to trimming and J lost 1 base; unmatched junction nucleotides: 11. CDR3 residues: CASSTSRDSLSYEQYF. In DNA, the CDR3 is TGTGCCAGCAGTACCTCCCGGGACAGTTTATCCTACGAGCAGTACTTC.

The chain employs TRBV5-4 and TRBJ2-1; 14 bases map to TRBD2. The junction had 17 bases not matched to a gene; V was cut back by 5 bases and J by 7 bases. CDR3 size: 19 residues. Germline V gene data show CDR1 as SGHNT and CDR2 as YYREEE (reference sequence). The CDR3 is CASRPSRGLAGEPGNEQFF. Written as DNA, the CDR3 is TGTGCCAGCAGACCATCCCGGGGACTAGCGGGGGAACCAGGAAATGAGCAGTTCTTC. The full variable domain, its missing parts supplied by reference TRBV5-4 and TRBJ2-1, is ETGVTQSPTHLIKTRGQQVTLRCSSQSGHNTVSWYQQALGQGPQFIFQYYREEENGRGNFPPRFSGLQFPNYSSELNVNALELDDSALYLCASRPSRGLAGEPGNEQFFGPGTRLTVL.

In its sample, this clone was seen many times. The chain links TRBV2 to TRBJ1-1; D unclear. CDR1 and CDR2 (germline): SNHLY, FYNNEI. Trimming pared 6 bases from V and 7 bases from J, leaving 9 bases between. CDR3 length: 11 amino acids. The CDR3, as DNA: TGTGCCAGCAGCCCAGGACTTGAAGCTTTCTTT. Translated: CASSPGLEAFF.

The chain joins TRBV5-4 to TRBJ1-4; D perhaps matches TRBD1 (6 bases). V was clipped by 4 bases and J by 8 bases, with 18 bases between them. CDR3 length: 15 residues. CDR1 and CDR2 (germline): SGHNT, YYREEE (reference sequence). DNA of the CDR3: TGTGCCAGCAGCCCTGGGGGCAAGGGTCCGGAAAAACTGTTTTTT. It is translated as CASSPGGKGPEKLFF.

This clone was recorded a few times. This sequence joins TRBV3-1 (or the pseudogene TRBV3-2) and TRBJ2-5; 7 bases agree with TRBD1. The V gene's germline CDR1 is LGHDT and CDR2 YNNKEL (reference sequence). CDR3 length: 15 residues. V trimming: 1 base; J trimming: 5 bases; junction bases outside the gene matches: 7. The CDR3 sequence is CASSQVRGGRETQYF. CDR3 DNA sequence: TGTGCCAGCAGCCAAGTAAGAGGGGGCAGGGAGACCCAGTACTTC.

The chain is built from TRBV19 and TRBJ2-2; TRBD1 matches 10 bases. CDR3 length: 13 amino acids. Per germline, CDR1 LNHDA and CDR2 SQIVND (reference sequence). Trimming removed 10 bases from V and 8 bases from J; junction bases left unmatched: 7. CDR3 residues: CAIRQGARGELFF. The CDR3 DNA follows: TGTGCCATAAGACAGGGGGCCCGTGGGGAGCTGTTTTTT.

The chain recombines TRBV5-8 with TRBJ2-7; 7 bases match TRBD1. There are 16 residues in the CDR3. The germline CDR1 and CDR2 sequences are SGHTS and YDEGEE. The J segment lost 4 bases and the V segment lost 4 bases, leaving 14 bases of the junction unmatched. The CDR3 loop is CASSDLWDRSRYEQYF. In nucleotides, the CDR3 is TGTGCCAGCAGCGACCTATGGGACAGATCAAGGTACGAGCAGTACTTC. Together with reference TRBV5-8 and TRBJ2-7, the CDR3 gives the full variable domain: EAGVTQSPTHLIKTRGQQATLRCSPISGHTSVYWYQQALGLGLQFLLWYDEGEERNRGNFPPRFSGRQFPNYSSELNVNALELEDSALYLCASSDLWDRSRYEQYFGPGTRLTVT.

This chain uses TRBV6-5 with TRBJ1-6, with D uncertain. CDR1 and CDR2 from the germline V gene are MNHEY and SVGAGI. The CDR3 totals 13 residues. The ends were cut back, 6 bases at V and 10 bases at J, with 13 bases in the middle. The CDR3 DNA follows: TGTGCCAGCAGCCGTGCGGCGGGGTCACCCCTCCACTTT. It yields the protein CASSRAAGSPLHF.

The chain employs TRBV15 and TRBJ2-2; the D gene is possibly TRBD2 (6 bases). Trimming shortened V by 1 base and J by 4 bases, and 10 bases separated the two germline ends. CDR3 size: 15 residues. Germline assignment: CDR1 LNHNV and CDR2 YYDKDF (reference sequence). The CDR3 here is CATSRGLVGTGELFF. In nucleotides, the CDR3 is TGTGCCACCAGCAGAGGACTAGTGGGCACCGGGGAGCTGTTTTTT.

This chain joins TRBV25-1 and TRBJ1-3, with no clear D. The V end was cut by 4 bases, the J end by 11 bases, with 9 bases between. This CDR3 comprises 11 residues. Germline assignment: CDR1 MGHDK and CDR2 SYGVNS. The CDR3 DNA sequence: TGTGCCAGCAGTGCCGGCCGGGCCATATATTTT. This encodes CASSAGRAIYF.